The sequence of this TCR beta chain was determined in a study of Tregs in tolerant kidney transplant recipients. On this clone: Antigen: not known.

V dropped 5 bases and J dropped 4; count of bases not matched to a gene: 6. CDR1 SGHTA and CDR2 FQGNSA come from the germline V gene. The length of the CDR3 is 15 residues. Mixed chimerism was transient after nonmyeloablative marrow transplants from related graft donors. The protocol was immunoSEQ multiplex PCR, while the TCRdb copy is restricted to in-frame clones and leaves out a portion. The table lists about 81,000 clones, 75% to 95% of them singletons. Study-wide results and limits: Findings come from small patient numbers and require larger validation.

The TCR was taken from a human patient who received a combined kidney and bone marrow transplant. The graft donor may account for some of the T cells. This chain connects TRBV7-2 to TRBJ1-5; 9 bases fit TRBD1. Material: CD4+ T cells from blood (PBMCs), obtained 24 months after the transplant. This CDR3 is CASSPIGQGNQPQHF. The CDR3 coding sequence is TGTGCCAGCAGCCCAATAGGACAGGGGAATCAGCCCCAGCATTTT.